Reported below is one T cell receptor beta chain. Its antigen is not known. The sequencing template was cDNA reverse transcribed from extracted RNA. Clones were sequenced by immunoSEQ multiplex PCR, and TCRdb holds only the in-frame ones, with some missing. Among approximately 150,000 clones listed, 55% to 65% were seen once. This CDR3 is 12 amino acids long. The germline CDR1 and CDR2 sequences are GTSNPN and SVGIG (reference sequence). V was shortened by 0 bases and J by 6 bases, with 9 bases between the two germline ends. The sample comes from a study of CD8+ T cells in alopecia areata. Points from the study as a whole: Scalp sequencing also captures normal skin's resident alphabeta T cells. Lesional scalp exceeded normal scalp in clonality, especially in alopecia totalis/universalis.

This chain joins TRBV30 and TRBJ2-7; D not resolved. This TCR derives from a human donor in good health. Sequencing was performed on CD4+ T cells sorted from blood. The chain's CDR3 is CAWSVTRIEQYF. Written as DNA, the CDR3 is TGTGCCTGGAGTGTAACCAGGATCGAGCAGTACTTC.